This T cell receptor (beta chain) was found in a study of cytomegalovirus exposure and HLA in healthy donors. Using immunoSEQ multiplex PCR, the repertoire was profiled, and TCRdb retains in-frame clones only, with some absent. The profile shows 200,000 or so clones, 84% of them singletons. The donors were in the roughly 130-subject validation cohort, distinct from the approximately 610-subject first cohort. This clone was seen once. Its antigen is currently unknown. Overall study findings and caveats: According to a later analysis, TCR clusters from the first cohort tended to co-occur in the 120 or so validation repertoires. The study designated fewer than 200 TCR beta chains cytomegalovirus-associated. Cytomegalovirus status, reportedly, was diagnosed with high specificity and sensitivity by the classifier.

The clonotype originates from a woman between 25 and 40 years old in good health and CMV-seropositive. The sample consisted of PBMCs.

CDR3: CASSNGGKGFTDTQYF. The CDR3 coding sequence is TGTGCCAGCAGTAATGGGGGGAAAGGATTCACAGATACGCAGTATTTT. The J gene is TRBJ2-3, the V gene TRBV5-4; D might be TRBD2 (6 bases). The V gene lost 5 bases and the J gene lost 2 bases, with 18 bases spanning the gap. Germline values: CDR1 SGHNT, CDR2 YYREEE (reference sequence). This CDR3 region has 16 residues.